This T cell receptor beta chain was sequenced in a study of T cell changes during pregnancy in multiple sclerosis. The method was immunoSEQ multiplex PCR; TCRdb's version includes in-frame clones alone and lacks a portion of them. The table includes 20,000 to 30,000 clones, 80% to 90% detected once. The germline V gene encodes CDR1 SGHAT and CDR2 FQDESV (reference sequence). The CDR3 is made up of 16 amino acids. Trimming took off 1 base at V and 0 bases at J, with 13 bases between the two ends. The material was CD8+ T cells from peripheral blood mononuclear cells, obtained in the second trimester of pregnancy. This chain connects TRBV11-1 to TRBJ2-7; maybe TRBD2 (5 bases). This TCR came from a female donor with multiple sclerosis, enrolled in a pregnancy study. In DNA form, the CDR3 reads TGTGCCAGCAGCTTAGGTTTTAGCGAACTCTCCTACGAGCAGTACTTC. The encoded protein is CASSLGFSELSYEQYF.